This is a list of T cell receptor beta chains from one sample in a study of T cells in tuberculosis. Clones were sequenced by immunoSEQ multiplex PCR, and TCRdb holds only the in-frame ones, with some missing. The repertoire holds around 32,000 clones, with approximately 93% as singletons. Specimen: PBMCs. The receptors stem from a donor between 10 and 35 years old with latent tuberculosis or without tuberculosis infection. Both conserved end residues are part of each CDR3. A D gene is named only where the DNA matches it firmly. Clone size is not always given. Where it is, it says once, few, many or a class for expanded clones.

v_gene	j_gene	abundance	d_gene	CDR3nt	CDR3aa
TRBV5-1	TRBJ2-4	NA	TRBD2	TGCGCCAGCAGCCCGGGGACTAGCGGGAGGGCCGACATTCAGTACTTC	CASSPGTSGRADIQYF
TRBV5-5	TRBJ2-1	NA	NA	TGTGCCAGCAGCGAGGGGCAGGGAGGTCATGAGCAGTTCTTC	CASSEGQGGHEQFF
TRBV5-6	TRBJ2-3	NA	NA	TGTGCCAGCAGCCTGCTGGAGGGAATGGGAGATACGCAGTATTTT	CASSLLEGMGDTQYF
TRBV7-8	TRBJ1-1	NA	NA	TGTGCCAGCAGCGTAATCAGGGGTTCCACTGAAGCTTTCTTT	CASSVIRGSTEAFF
TRBV11-2	TRBJ2-1	NA	TRBD2	TGTGCCAGCAGACAACTAGCGGGAGTGCGCAATGAGCAGTTCTTC	CASRQLAGVRNEQFF
TRBV28	TRBJ1-1	once	TRBD1	TGTGCCAGCAGTTTAATGACAGGGATGAACACTGAAGCTTTCTTT	CASSLMTGMNTEAFF
TRBV30	TRBJ2-5	NA	NA	TGTGCCTGGAGTGCCCCGGGACATAGGCCGGATGGGACCCAGTACTTC	CAWSAPGHRPDGTQYF
TRBV13	TRBJ2-7	few	TRBD1	TGTGCCAGCAGCTTAGGGTGGGACAGGGATGCCTACGAGCAGTACTTC	CASSLGWDRDAYEQYF
TRBV4-1	TRBJ2-6	NA	NA	TGCGCCAGCAGCCTATCGGTCGGGGCCAACGTCCTGACTTTC	CASSLSVGANVLTF
TRBV19	TRBJ1-2	NA	NA	TGTGCCAGTAGCCCCAGGCGGGGGTCTGGCTACACCTTC	CASSPRRGSGYTF
TRBV11-2	TRBJ2-1	NA	NA	TGTGCCAGCAGTAGGACTTTTACGGCCTACAATGAGCAGTTCTTC	CASSRTFTAYNEQFF
TRBV6-5	TRBJ2-7	NA	TRBD2	TGTGCCAGCAGTTTTAGCGGGTCCTACGAGCAGTACTTC	CASSFSGSYEQYF
TRBV4-1	TRBJ1-1	once	TRBD1	TGCGCCAGCAGCCGCCGGGACAGCTCAACGAACACTGAAGCTTTCTTT	CASSRRDSSTNTEAFF
TRBV5-5	TRBJ2-7	NA	TRBD1	TGTGCCAGCAGCCGGACAGGGGGTACCTACGAGCAGTACTTC	CASSRTGGTYEQYF
TRBV18	TRBJ2-5	NA	NA	TGTGCCAGCTCACTGGGCACACGTCCCCGGGAGACCCAGTACTTC	CASSLGTRPRETQYF
TRBV11-2	TRBJ1-3	NA	NA	TGTGCCAAGGGGGACACCATATATTTT	CAKGDTIYF
TRBV7-2	TRBJ2-2	NA	NA	TGTGCCAGCAGCTTCTTGAGGAGCGGGACCGGGGAGCTGTTTTTT	CASSFLRSGTGELFF
TRBV10-2	TRBJ2-3	NA	TRBD1	TGCGCCAGCAGTGAGTCAAGGGACAGGCTCACAGATACGCAGTATTTT	CASSESRDRLTDTQYF
TRBV6-6	TRBJ2-5	NA	TRBD1	TGTGCCAGCAGAGACCAGGGGGCCCAAGAGACCCAGTACTTC	CASRDQGAQETQYF
TRBV29-1	TRBJ2-1	NA	NA	TGCAGCGTTGAAGATCGGGTCGCCGCGCCCGGAGGGAATGAGCAGTTCTTC	CSVEDRVAAPGGNEQFF
TRBV30	TRBJ2-2	once	NA	TGTGCCTGGAGTGTGCGGGGCACCGGGGAGCTGTTTTTT	CAWSVRGTGELFF
TRBV5-1	TRBJ2-5	NA	NA	TGCGCCAGCAGCTTGACGTCCGGGCGGGAAGAGACCCAGTACTTC	CASSLTSGREETQYF
TRBV5-1	TRBJ2-3	NA	NA	TGCGCCAGCAGCTTGCGGGACTCCCTTTCTACGCAGTATTTT	CASSLRDSLSTQYF
TRBV7-9	TRBJ1-1	NA	NA	TGTGCCAGCAGCTTATTAGAAACTGAAGCTTTCTTT	CASSLLETEAFF
TRBV7-9	TRBJ2-2	NA	TRBD1	TGTGCCAGCAGCTTAGTATTTGTAAGGGGGCGAACCGGGGAGCTGTTTTTT	CASSLVFVRGRTGELFF
TRBV6-1	TRBJ1-1	NA	NA	TGTGCCAGCATTAACAGTGTGAACACTGAAGCTTTCTTT	CASINSVNTEAFF
TRBV7-2	TRBJ2-3	NA	NA	TGTGCCAGCAGCTTAGGACATTCCACAGATACGCAGTATTTT	CASSLGHSTDTQYF
TRBV2	TRBJ2-5	NA	TRBD2	TGTGCCAGCAAGTCCGGGAGGGCTTCAGAGACCCAGTACTTC	CASKSGRASETQYF
TRBV29-1	TRBJ2-7	NA	TRBD2	TGCAGCGTTGAATCCCTAGCGGGCGAGCAGTACTTC	CSVESLAGEQYF
TRBV18	TRBJ1-1	once	TRBD1	TGTGCCAGCTCACCGACATGGGGACAGTTGGACACTGAAGCTTTCTTT	CASSPTWGQLDTEAFF
TRBV28	TRBJ2-7	once	NA	TGTGCCAGCAGATTAGGACATATCGACGAGCAGTACTTC	CASRLGHIDEQYF
TRBV28	TRBJ1-1	NA	NA	TGTGCCAGCACCCAGTCGGGGTTCGGTGAAGCTTTCTTT	CASTQSGFGEAFF
TRBV6-5	TRBJ1-1	NA	NA	TGTGCCAGCAGTTATCGAGACACTGAAGCTTTCTTT	CASSYRDTEAFF
TRBV12-5	TRBJ1-2	NA	TRBD1	TGTGCTAGTGGTTCTACCCGGGACAGGGGGACGCATGGCTACACCTTC	CASGSTRDRGTHGYTF
TRBV19	TRBJ2-2	NA	TRBD1	TGTGCCAGTAGTAGGGACAGGGCGAACACCGGGGAGCTGTTTTTT	CASSRDRANTGELFF
TRBV27	TRBJ1-1	NA	NA	TGTGCCAGCAGTCTCATCTCACCCCCGGGACAAGTCCCTTTGAACACTGAAGCTTTCTTT	CASSLISPPGQVPLNTEAFF
TRBV27	TRBJ2-4	NA	NA	TGTGCCAGCAGTAACGATCGCAGGGTATACAAAAACATTCAGTACTTC	CASSNDRRVYKNIQYF
TRBV2	TRBJ1-5	once	NA	TGTGCCAGCAGACTTTATAGCAATCAGCCCCAGCATTTT	CASRLYSNQPQHF
TRBV25-1	TRBJ2-6	NA	NA	TGTGCCAGCTCCCTCCCGGGAGTAGACTCTGGGGCCAACGTCCTGACTTTC	CASSLPGVDSGANVLTF
TRBV10-3	TRBJ2-7	NA	NA	TGTGCCATCAGTGAAGCGTTATCCTACGAGCAGTACTTC	CAISEALSYEQYF
TRBV30	TRBJ1-4	NA	NA	TGTGCCTGGAGTCCGAATTCAGGGAAACCTCTGTTTTTT	CAWSPNSGKPLFF
TRBV4-3	TRBJ2-1	NA	TRBD2	TGCGCCAGCAGCCAAGACTTACTAGCGGGAGGGCCAAATGAGCAGTTCTTC	CASSQDLLAGGPNEQFF
TRBV5-6	TRBJ1-1	NA	TRBD1	TGTGCCAGCAGCTTGGTTGGGACAGCCCGCACGGAAGCTTTCTTT	CASSLVGTARTEAFF
TRBV11-2	TRBJ1-1	NA	NA	TGTGCCAGCAGCTTAGGACAGCGAGCTTTCTTT	CASSLGQRAFF
TRBV11-2	TRBJ2-3	NA	TRBD2	TGTGCCAGCAGCTCTAGCGGGAGAGATACGCAGTATTTT	CASSSSGRDTQYF
TRBV27	TRBJ2-1	NA	TRBD1	TGTGCCAGCAGTTTAGACCAGGGGGCTGGGGGTGAGCAGTTCTTC	CASSLDQGAGGEQFF
TRBV6-1	TRBJ2-7	NA	TRBD1	TGTGCCAGCCTAAGACCGGGACAGGGAATCTACGAGCAGTACTTC	CASLRPGQGIYEQYF
TRBV6-4	TRBJ1-2	NA	TRBD1	TGTGCCAGCAGTGACGCGACAGGGGTCTCTACCTTC	CASSDATGVSTF
TRBV27	TRBJ1-5	NA	NA	TGTGCCAGCAGACGAGGGGGTTCCAATCAGCCCCAGCATTTT	CASRRGGSNQPQHF
TRBV5-8	TRBJ2-3	once	NA	TGTGCCAGCAGCTTGAGGGGTCAGAGCACAGATACGCAGTATTTT	CASSLRGQSTDTQYF
TRBV2	TRBJ1-1	NA	NA	TGTGCCAGCAGCGTACAGGGGAACACTGAAGCTTTCTTT	CASSVQGNTEAFF
TRBV6-1	TRBJ2-7	once	TRBD1	TGTGCCAGCAGTCGAACAGGCGGGACAGGGTGGGAGCAGTACTTC	CASSRTGGTGWEQYF
TRBV10-2	TRBJ1-5	NA	NA	TGCGCCAGCCCCAGGGGCGGTGTCAATCAGCCCCAGCATTTT	CASPRGGVNQPQHF
TRBV9	TRBJ1-1	NA	NA	TGTGCCAGCAGCGTCCAACAGGGAATCATGAACACTGAAGCTTTCTTT	CASSVQQGIMNTEAFF
TRBV4-2	TRBJ2-7	once	NA	TGTGCCAGCAGCCAAGCCCCTCTAGCCGCCTACGAGCAGTACTTC	CASSQAPLAAYEQYF
TRBV19	TRBJ1-2	NA	TRBD1	TGTGCCAGTAGTATAGGGACAGGGGGAGCCGTCGGCTACACCTTC	CASSIGTGGAVGYTF